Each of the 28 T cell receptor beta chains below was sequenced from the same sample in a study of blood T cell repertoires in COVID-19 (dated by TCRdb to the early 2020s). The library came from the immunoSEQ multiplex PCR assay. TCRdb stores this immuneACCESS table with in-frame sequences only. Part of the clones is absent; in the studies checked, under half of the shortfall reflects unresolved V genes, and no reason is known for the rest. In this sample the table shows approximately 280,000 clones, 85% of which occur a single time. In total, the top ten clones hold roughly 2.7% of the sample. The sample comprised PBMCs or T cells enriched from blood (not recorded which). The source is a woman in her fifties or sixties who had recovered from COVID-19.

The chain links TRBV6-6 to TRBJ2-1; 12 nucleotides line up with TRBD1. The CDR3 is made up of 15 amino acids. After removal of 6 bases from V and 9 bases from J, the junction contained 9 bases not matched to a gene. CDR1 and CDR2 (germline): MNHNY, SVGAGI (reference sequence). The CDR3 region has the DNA TGTGCCAGCAGGGACACCGGGACAGGGGGCTTTGAGCAGTTCTTC. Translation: CASRDTGTGGFEQFF.

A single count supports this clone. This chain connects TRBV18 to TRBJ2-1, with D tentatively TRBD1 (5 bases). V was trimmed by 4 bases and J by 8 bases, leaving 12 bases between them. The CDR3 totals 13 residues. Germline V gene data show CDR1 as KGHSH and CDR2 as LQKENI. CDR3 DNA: TGTGCCAGCTCACAGGGGATCAGCGATGAGCAGTTCTTC. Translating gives CASSQGISDEQFF.

For the CDR3, the DNA is TGTGCCAGCAGCCCGAGGAGGGATTCACCCCTCCACTTT. Translated: CASSPRRDSPLHF. This sequence joins TRBV3-1 (or the pseudogene TRBV3-2) and TRBJ1-6; no clear D. This CDR3 comprises 13 residues. Looked up from germline, CDR1 is LGHDT and CDR2 is YNNKEL (reference sequence). V was clipped by 4 bases and J by 8 bases, with 9 bases between them.

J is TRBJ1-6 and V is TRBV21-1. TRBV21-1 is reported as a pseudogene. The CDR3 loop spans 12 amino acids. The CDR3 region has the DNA TGTGCCAGCAGCAATCTGAATTCACCCCTCCACTTT. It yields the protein CASSNLNSPLHF.

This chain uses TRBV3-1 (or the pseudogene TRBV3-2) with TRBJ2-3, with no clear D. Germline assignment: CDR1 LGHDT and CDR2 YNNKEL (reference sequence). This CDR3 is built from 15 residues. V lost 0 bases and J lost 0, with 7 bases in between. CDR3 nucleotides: TGTGCCAGCAGCCAAGACACTTCTAGCACAGATACGCAGTATTTT. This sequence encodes CASSQDTSSTDTQYF.

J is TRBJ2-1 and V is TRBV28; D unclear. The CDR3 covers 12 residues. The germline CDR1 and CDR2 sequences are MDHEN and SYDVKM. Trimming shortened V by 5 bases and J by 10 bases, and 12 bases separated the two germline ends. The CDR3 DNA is TGTGCCAGCAGTGTACCGGTGGGCGAGCAGTTCTTC. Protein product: CASSVPVGEQFF.

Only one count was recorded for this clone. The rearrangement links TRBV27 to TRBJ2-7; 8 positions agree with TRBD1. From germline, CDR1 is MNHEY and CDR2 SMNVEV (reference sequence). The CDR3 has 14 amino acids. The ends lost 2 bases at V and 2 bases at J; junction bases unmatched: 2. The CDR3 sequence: CASSLAQGAYEQYF. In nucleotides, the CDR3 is TGTGCCAGCAGTTTAGCACAGGGGGCCTACGAGCAGTACTTC.

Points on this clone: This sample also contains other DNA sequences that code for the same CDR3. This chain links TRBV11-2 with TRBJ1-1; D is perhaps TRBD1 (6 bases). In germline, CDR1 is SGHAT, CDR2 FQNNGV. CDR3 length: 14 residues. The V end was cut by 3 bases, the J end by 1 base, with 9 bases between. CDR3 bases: TGTGCCAGCAGCTTGGTAGGGGGGAACACTGAAGCTTTCTTT. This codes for CASSLVGGNTEAFF.

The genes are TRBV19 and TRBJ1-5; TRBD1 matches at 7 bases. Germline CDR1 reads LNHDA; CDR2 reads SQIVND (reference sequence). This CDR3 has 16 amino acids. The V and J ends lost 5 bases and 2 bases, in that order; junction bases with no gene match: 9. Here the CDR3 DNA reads TGTGCCAGTAGTTCCCCGGAGACAGGGCGCAATCAGCCCCAGCATTTT. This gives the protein CASSSPETGRNQPQHF.

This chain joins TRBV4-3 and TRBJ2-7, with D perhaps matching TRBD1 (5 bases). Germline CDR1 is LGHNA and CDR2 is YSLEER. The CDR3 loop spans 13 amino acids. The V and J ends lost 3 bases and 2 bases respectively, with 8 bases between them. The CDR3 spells CASSQRQPYEQYF. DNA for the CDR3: TGCGCCAGCAGCCAGAGACAGCCCTACGAGCAGTACTTC.

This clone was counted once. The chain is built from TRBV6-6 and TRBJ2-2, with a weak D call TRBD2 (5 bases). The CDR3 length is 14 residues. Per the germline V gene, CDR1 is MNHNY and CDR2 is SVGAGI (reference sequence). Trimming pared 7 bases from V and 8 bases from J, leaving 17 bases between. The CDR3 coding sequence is TGTGCCAGCACCCTCCAGAGGGAAGTAGGGGAGCTGTTTTTT. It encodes CASTLQREVGELFF.

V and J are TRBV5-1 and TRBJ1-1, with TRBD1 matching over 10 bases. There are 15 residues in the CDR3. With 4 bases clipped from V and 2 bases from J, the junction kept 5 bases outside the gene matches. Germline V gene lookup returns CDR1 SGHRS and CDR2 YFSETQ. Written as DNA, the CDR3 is TGCGCCAGCAGCCCGGGACAGGGGCCCAACACTGAAGCTTTCTTT. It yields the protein CASSPGQGPNTEAFF.

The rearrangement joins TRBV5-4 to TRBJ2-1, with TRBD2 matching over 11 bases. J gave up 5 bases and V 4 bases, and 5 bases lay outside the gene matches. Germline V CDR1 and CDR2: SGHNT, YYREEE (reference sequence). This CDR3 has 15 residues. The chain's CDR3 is CASSRLTSGNNEQFF. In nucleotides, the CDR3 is TGTGCCAGCAGCCGCCTGACTAGCGGGAACAATGAGCAGTTCTTC.

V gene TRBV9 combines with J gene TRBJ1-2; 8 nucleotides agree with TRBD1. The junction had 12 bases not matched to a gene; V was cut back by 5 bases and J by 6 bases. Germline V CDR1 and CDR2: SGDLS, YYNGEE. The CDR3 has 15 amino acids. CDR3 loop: CASRGQGSWVDGYTF. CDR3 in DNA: TGTGCCAGCAGAGGACAGGGTTCCTGGGTGGATGGCTACACCTTC. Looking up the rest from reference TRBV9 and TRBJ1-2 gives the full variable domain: DSGVTQTPKHLITATGQRVTLRCSPRSGDLSVYWYQQSLDQGLQFLIQYYNGEERAKGNILERFSAQQFPDLHSELNLSSLELGDSALYFCASRGQGSWVDGYTFGSGTRLTVV.

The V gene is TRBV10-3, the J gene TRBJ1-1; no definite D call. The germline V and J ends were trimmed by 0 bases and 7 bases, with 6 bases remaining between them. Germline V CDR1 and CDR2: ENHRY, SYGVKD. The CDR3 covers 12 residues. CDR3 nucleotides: TGTGCCATCAGTGAGTCGCACGGTGAAGCTTTCTTT. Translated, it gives CAISESHGEAFF.

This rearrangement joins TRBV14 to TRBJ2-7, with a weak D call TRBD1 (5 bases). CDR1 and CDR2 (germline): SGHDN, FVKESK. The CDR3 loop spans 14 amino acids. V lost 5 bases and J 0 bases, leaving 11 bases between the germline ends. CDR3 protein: CASSSWGLSYEQYF. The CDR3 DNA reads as TGTGCCAGCAGCTCCTGGGGCCTCTCCTACGAGCAGTACTTC.

The CDR3 coding sequence is TGCGCCAGCAGCTTGGTCCGTGGGACTAGCTTAATTAAGGAGAATGAGCAGTTCTTC. Encoded protein: CASSLVRGTSLIKENEQFF. The chain employs TRBV5-1 and TRBJ2-1; 9 bases map to TRBD2. J was trimmed by 7 bases and V by 0 bases; bases with no gene match: 17. Germline CDR1 reads SGHRS; CDR2 reads YFSETQ. CDR3 size: 19 residues.

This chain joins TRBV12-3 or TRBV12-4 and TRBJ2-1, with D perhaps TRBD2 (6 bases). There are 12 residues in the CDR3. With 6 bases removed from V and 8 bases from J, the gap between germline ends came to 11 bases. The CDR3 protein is CASRLLAYEQFF. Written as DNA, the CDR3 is TGTGCCAGCAGGCTACTAGCCTATGAGCAGTTCTTC.

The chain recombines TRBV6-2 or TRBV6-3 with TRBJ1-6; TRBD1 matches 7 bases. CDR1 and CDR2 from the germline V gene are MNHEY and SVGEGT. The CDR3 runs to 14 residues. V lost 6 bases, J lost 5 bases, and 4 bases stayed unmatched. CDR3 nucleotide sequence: TGTGCCAGCAGACCTACAGGGGATAATTCACCCCTCCACTTT. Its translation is CASRPTGDNSPLHF.

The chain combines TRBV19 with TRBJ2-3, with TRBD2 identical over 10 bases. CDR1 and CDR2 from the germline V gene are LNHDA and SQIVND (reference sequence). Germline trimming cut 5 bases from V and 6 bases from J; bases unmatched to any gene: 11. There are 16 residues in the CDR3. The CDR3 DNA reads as TGTGCCAGTAGTTTCTTAGCGGGAGGAGGCCCCGATACGCAGTATTTT. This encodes CASSFLAGGGPDTQYF.

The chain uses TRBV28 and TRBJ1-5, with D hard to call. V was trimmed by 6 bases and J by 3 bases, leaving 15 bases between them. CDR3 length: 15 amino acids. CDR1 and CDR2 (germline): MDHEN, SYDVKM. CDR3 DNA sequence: TGTGCCAGCAGGACCGCTGGGCCCGACAATCAGCCCCAGCATTTT. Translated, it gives CASRTAGPDNQPQHF.

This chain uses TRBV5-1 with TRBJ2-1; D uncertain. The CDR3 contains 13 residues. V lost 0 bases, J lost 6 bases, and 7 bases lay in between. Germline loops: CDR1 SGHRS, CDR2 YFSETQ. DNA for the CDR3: TGCGCCAGCAGCTTGGGCTTCGGCAATGAGCAGTTCTTC. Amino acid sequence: CASSLGFGNEQFF. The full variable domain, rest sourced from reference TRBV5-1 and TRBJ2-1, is KAGVTQTPRYLIKTRGQQVTLSCSPISGHRSVSWYQQTPGQGLQFLFEYFSETQRNKGNFPGRFSGRQFSNSRSEMNVSTLELGDSALYLCASSLGFGNEQFFGPGTRLTVL.

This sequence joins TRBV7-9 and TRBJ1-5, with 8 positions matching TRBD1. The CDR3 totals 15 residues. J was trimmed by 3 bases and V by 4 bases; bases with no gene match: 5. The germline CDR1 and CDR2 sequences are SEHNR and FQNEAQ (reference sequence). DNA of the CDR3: TGTGCCAGCAGCTCCCAGGGGGCGGTCAATCAGCCCCAGCATTTT. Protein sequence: CASSSQGAVNQPQHF.

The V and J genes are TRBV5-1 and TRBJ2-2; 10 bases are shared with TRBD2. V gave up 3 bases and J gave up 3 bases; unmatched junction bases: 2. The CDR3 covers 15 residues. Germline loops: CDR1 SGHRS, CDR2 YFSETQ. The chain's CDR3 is CASSWSGGDTGELFF. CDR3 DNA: TGCGCCAGCAGCTGGAGCGGGGGGGACACCGGGGAGCTGTTTTTT.

The CDR3 coding sequence is TGCGCCTCCGACCGGGATGCAACTAATGAAAAACTGTTTTTT. Residues: CASDRDATNEKLFF. The chain combines TRBV5-1 with TRBJ1-4; D is undetermined. The length of the CDR3 is 14 residues. The V and J ends lost 10 bases and 0 bases respectively, with 13 bases between them. Germline loops: CDR1 SGHRS, CDR2 YFSETQ.

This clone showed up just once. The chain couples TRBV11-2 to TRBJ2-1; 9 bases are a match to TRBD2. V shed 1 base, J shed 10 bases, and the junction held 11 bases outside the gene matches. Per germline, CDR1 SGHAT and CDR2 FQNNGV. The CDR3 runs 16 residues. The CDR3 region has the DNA TGTGCCAGCAGCTTAGTTGGCGGGGGGGCAGGGAACGAGCAGTTCTTC. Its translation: CASSLVGGGAGNEQFF.

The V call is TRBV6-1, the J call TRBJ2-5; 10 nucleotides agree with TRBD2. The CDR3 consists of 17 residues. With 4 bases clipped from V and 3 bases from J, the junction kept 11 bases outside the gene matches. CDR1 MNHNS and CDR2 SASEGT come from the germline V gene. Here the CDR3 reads CASSALAGATYKETQYF. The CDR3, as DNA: TGTGCCAGCAGTGCTCTAGCGGGAGCAACATATAAAGAGACCCAGTACTTC.

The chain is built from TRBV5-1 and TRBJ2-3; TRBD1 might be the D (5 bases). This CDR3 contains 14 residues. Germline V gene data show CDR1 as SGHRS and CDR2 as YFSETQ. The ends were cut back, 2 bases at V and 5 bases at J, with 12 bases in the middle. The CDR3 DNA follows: TGCGCCAGCAGCTTCGACAGTTATGAAGATACGCAGTATTTT. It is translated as CASSFDSYEDTQYF.